This T cell receptor beta chain derives from a study of identical twins. Whole-study findings and limits: Monozygotic twin pairs showed more out-of-frame TCR alpha sharing than models estimated.

In TCRdb, the 5' RACE reads were re-called with MiXCR into one record per CDR3 protein. There are approximately 890,000 distinct CDR3 sequences in the sample; more than 9% occur only once, and about 1.5% lies in the top ten. On this clonotype: Its antigen is unknown.

The J segment lost 4 bases and the V segment lost 4 bases, leaving 11 bases of the junction unmatched. This CDR3 spans 17 amino acids. Germline CDR1 SGDLS, CDR2 YYNGEE. This same sample was also taken into another study, of yellow fever vaccine responses in identical twins.

Input material: PBMCs. The TCR sequence derives from a woman aged 18-29 years in good health. The chain employs TRBV9 and TRBJ1-3; 10 bases map to TRBD1. The CDR3 nucleotides are TGTGCCAGCAGCCCGCAGACAGGGGGCTTATTAGGAAACACCATATATTTT. It yields the protein CASSPQTGGLLGNTIYF.